This entry lists 2 T cell receptor beta chains sequenced from one sample in a study of T cell repertoires and Cas9 in healthy adults. Measured with immunoSEQ multiplex PCR; TCRdb has only the in-frame clones, and not every one. Of approximately 200 clones in the sample, around 86% are singletons; the top ten hold over 12%. Sequencing was done on a sample of SpCas9-reactive Tregs (CD4+, CD25+, CD127-, CD137+, CD154-) from PBMCs; culture status not recorded. These receptors all come from a human donor in good health.

This chain joins TRBV15 and TRBJ2-3; maybe TRBD2 (5 bases). Germline V gives CDR1 LNHNV, CDR2 YYDKDF (reference sequence). The CDR3 loop spans 13 amino acids. Trimming shortened V by 0 bases and J by 5 bases, and 6 bases separated the two germline ends. The CDR3 reads CATSRDAGDTQYF. The CDR3, as DNA: TGTGCCACCAGCAGAGATGCGGGAGATACGCAGTATTTT.

This chain connects TRBV15 to TRBJ2-1; 9 positions match TRBD1. The ends lost 0 bases at V and 7 bases at J; junction bases unmatched: 4. Germline loops: CDR1 LNHNV, CDR2 YYDKDF (reference sequence). The CDR3 is 15 amino acids. CDR3 sequence reads: CATSREKTGGNEQFF. The CDR3 nucleotides read TGTGCCACCAGCAGAGAGAAGACAGGGGGAAATGAGCAGTTCTTC.